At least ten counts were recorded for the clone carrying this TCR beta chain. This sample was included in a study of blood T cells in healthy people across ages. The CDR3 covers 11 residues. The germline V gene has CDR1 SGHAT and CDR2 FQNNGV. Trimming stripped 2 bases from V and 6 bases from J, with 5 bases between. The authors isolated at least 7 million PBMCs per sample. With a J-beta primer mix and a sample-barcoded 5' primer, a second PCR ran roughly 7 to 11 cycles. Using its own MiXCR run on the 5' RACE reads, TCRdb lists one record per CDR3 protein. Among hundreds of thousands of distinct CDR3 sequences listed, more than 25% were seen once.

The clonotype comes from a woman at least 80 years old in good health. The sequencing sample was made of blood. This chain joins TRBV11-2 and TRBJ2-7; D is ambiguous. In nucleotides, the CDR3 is TGTGCCAGCAGCTTAACGGTCGAGCAGTACTTC. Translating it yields CASSLTVEQYF.